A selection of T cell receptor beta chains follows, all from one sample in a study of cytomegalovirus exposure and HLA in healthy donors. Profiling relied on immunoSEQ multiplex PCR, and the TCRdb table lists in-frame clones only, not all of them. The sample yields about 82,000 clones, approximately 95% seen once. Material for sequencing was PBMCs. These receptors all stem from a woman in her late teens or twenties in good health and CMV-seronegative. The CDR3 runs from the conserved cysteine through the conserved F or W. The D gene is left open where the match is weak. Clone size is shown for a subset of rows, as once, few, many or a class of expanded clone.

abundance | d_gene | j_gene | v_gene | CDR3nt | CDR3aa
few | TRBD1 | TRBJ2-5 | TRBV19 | TGTGCCAGTCGATTACAGGGGGAAGAGACCCAGTACTTC | CASRLQGEETQYF
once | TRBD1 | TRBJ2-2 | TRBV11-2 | TGTGCCAGTCAGGGGACAGGGCTCACCGGGGAGCTGTTTTTT | CASQGTGLTGELFF
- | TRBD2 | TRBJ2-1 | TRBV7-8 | TGTGCCAGCAGTTCGCCAGTCTTAGCGGGGGGGTTAAACAATGAGCAGTTCTTC | CASSSPVLAGGLNNEQFF
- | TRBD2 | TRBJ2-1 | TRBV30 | TGTGCCTGGACTGGCGGGAGTGGGAATGAGCAGTTCTTC | CAWTGGSGNEQFF
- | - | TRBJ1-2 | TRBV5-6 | TGTGCCAGCAGCTTGCGAGCGGACTATGGCTACACCTTC | CASSLRADYGYTF
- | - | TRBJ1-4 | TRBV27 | TGTGCCAGCAGGAGGAGACCCATGGCAACTAATGAAAAACTGTTTTTT | CASRRRPMATNEKLFF
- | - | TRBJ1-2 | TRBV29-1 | TGCAGCGTTGAGGCGGCCGCCGGCTACACCTTC | CSVEAAAGYTF
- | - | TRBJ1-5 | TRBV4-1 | TGCGCCAGCAGCCAAGGTGAGGGAAGGTCTTATCAGCCCCAGCATTTT | CASSQGEGRSYQPQHF
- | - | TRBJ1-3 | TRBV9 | TGTGCCAGCAGCGCAAACTCTGGAAACACCATATATTTT | CASSANSGNTIYF
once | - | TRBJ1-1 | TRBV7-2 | TGTGCCAGCAGCTTTGCGGTAGGGGTTACTGAAGCTTTCTTT | CASSFAVGVTEAFF
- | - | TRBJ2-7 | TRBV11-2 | TGTGCCAGCAGCTTAGAGCGGACAGCTACCTACGAGCAGTACTTC | CASSLERTATYEQYF
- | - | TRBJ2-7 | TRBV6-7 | TGTGCCTTAGGAGCCGGGGTTTCCTACGAGCAGTACTTC | CALGAGVSYEQYF
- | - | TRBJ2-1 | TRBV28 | TGTGCCAGCAGTGGCGCAGCGGCTAGCTCCTACAATGAGCAGTTCTTC | CASSGAAASSYNEQFF
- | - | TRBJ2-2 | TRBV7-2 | TGTGCCAGCAGCTTACTAAAGGTCCCCAGCGCCACCGGGGAGCTGTTTTTT | CASSLLKVPSATGELFF
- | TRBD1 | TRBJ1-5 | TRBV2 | TGTGCCAGCAGCGAACAGGGGTCCCTCAATCAGCCCCAGCATTTT | CASSEQGSLNQPQHF
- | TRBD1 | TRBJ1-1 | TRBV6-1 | TGTGCCAGCAGTGAAGGAACCCAAGTGACAGGGGAAGCTTTCTTT | CASSEGTQVTGEAFF
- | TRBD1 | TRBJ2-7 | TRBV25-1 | TGTGCCAGCAGTGACCGGGCGGGACAGGGTTCCTACGAGCAGTACTTC | CASSDRAGQGSYEQYF
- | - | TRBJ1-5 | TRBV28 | TGTGCCAGCAGTTTGGAGGTTCAGCCCCAGCATTTT | CASSLEVQPQHF
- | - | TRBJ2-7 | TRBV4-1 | TGCGCCAGCAGCCCGTCTAGCCTGAGCTCCTACGAGCAGTACTTC | CASSPSSLSSYEQYF
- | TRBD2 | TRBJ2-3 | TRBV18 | TGTGCCAGCTCTCCCGGAAGCGGGAGGGATACGCAGTATTTT | CASSPGSGRDTQYF
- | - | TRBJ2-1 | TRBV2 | TGTGCCAGCAGTGCTATGTATGAGCAGTTCTTC | CASSAMYEQFF
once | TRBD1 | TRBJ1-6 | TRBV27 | TGTGCCAGCACCCTTCGGGACAGAAAGAATTCACCCCTCCACTTT | CASTLRDRKNSPLHF
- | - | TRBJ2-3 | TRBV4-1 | TGCGCCAGCAGCCGACGGGGACAAAACTTAGCACGAGAGTCAGATACGCAGTATTTT | CASSRRGQNLARESDTQYF
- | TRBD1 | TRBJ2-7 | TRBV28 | TGTGCCAGCAGTTCGTCCCCGCTTGGCAGGGGGAACGAGCAGTACTTC | CASSSSPLGRGNEQYF
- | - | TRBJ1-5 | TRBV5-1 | TGCGCCAGCAGCGTAGGGACTACGAGGGATCAGCCCCAGCATTTT | CASSVGTTRDQPQHF
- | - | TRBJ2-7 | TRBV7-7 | TGTGCCAGCAGCTTACAGGCGGGAAATGAGCAGTACTTC | CASSLQAGNEQYF
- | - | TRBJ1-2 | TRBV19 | TGTGCCAGTAGTACCCCCGAGGGTTCGCTACTGTATGGCTACACCTTC | CASSTPEGSLLYGYTF
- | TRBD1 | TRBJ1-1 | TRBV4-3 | TGCGCCAGCAGCCAAGGGGGGACAGTGAACACTGAAGCTTTCTTT | CASSQGGTVNTEAFF
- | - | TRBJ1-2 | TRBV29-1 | TGCAGCGTTCTTCGGGGAGGAAACTATGGCTACACCTTC | CSVLRGGNYGYTF
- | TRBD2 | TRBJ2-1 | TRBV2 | TGTGCCAGCAGTGAAAGAGTAGCGGGAGTGGGAAATGAGCAGTTCTTC | CASSERVAGVGNEQFF
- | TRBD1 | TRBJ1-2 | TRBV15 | TGTGCCACCAGCGCGGAGGGACAGACCCTCTATGGCTACACCTTC | CATSAEGQTLYGYTF
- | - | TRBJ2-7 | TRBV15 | TGTGCCACCAGCAGAGACTCAGGGCGGCCCGCCTTC | CATSRDSGRPAF
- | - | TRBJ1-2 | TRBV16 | TGTGCCAGCAGCAAACAAACCATGAGCTACACCTTC | CASSKQTMSYTF
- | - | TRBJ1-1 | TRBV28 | TGTGCCAGCAGGGCAGAGGGAACTGAAGCTTTCTTT | CASRAEGTEAFF
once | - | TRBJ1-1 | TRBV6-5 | TGTGCCAGCAGTTACTCGGGGGGGAACACTGAAGCTTTCTTT | CASSYSGGNTEAFF
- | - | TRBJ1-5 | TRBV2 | TGTGCCAGCAGCCCTGACACAAATCAGCCCCAGCATTTT | CASSPDTNQPQHF
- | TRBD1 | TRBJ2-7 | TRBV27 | TGTGCCAGCAGTTACGGGACAGACTACGAGCAGTACTTC | CASSYGTDYEQYF
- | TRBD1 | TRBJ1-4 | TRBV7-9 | TGTGCCAGCAGCAAAGACAGGGGGACTAATGAAAAACTGTTTTTT | CASSKDRGTNEKLFF